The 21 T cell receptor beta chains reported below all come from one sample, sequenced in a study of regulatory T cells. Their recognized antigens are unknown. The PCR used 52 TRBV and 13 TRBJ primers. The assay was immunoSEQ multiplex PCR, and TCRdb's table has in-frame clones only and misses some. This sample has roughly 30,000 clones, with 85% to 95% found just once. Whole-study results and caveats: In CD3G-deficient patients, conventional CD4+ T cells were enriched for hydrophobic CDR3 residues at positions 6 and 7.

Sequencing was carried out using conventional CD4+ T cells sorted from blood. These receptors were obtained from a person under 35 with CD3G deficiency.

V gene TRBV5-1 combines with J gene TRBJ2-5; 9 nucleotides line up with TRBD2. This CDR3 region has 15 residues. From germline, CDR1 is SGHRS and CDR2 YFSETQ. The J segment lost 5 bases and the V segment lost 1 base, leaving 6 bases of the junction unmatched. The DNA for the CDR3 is TGCGCCAGCAGCTTGCTTGGCGGGAGGGTCGAGACCCAGTACTTC. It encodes CASSLLGGRVETQYF.

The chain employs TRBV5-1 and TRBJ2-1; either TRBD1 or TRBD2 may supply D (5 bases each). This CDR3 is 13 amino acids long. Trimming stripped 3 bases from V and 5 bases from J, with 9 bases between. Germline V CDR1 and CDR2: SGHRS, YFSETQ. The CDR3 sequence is CASSWGTNNEQFF. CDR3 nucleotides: TGCGCCAGCAGCTGGGGGACCAACAATGAGCAGTTCTTC.

CDR3 residues: CAGSSGGSWTRELFF. CDR3 sequence (DNA): TGTGCCGGCTCTAGCGGGGGGTCCTGGACGAGGGAGCTGTTTTTT. V usage is TRBV6-1 and J usage is TRBJ2-2; 11 bases agree with TRBD2. J gave up 9 bases and V 11 bases, and 14 bases lay outside the gene matches. From germline, CDR1 is MNHNS and CDR2 SASEGT. The CDR3 contains 15 residues.

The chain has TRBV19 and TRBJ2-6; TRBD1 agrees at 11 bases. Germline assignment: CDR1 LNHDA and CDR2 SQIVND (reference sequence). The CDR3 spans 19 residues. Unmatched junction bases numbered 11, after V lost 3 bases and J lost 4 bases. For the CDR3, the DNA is TGTGCCAGTAGTATCCGGACAGGGGGCGCCTTTAGCGGGGCCAACGTCCTGACTTTC. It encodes CASSIRTGGAFSGANVLTF.

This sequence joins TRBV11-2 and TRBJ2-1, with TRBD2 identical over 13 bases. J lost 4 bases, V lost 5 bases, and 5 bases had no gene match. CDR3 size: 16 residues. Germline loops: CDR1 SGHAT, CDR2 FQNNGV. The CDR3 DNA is TGTGCCAGCAGCGCGCCGGGACTAGCGGGATACAATGAGCAGTTCTTC. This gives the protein CASSAPGLAGYNEQFF.

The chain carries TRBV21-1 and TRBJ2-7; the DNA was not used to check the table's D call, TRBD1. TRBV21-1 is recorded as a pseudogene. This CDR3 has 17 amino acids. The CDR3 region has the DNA TGTGCCAGCAGCCCATGGAGGCAAAGGACAGGGTTTCCCGAGCAGTACTTC. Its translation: CASSPWRQRTGFPEQYF.

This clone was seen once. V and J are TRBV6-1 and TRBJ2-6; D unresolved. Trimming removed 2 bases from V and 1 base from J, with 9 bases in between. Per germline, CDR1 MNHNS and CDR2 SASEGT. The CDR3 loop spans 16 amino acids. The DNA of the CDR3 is TGTGCCAGCAGTGAAAAAAGAAGGTCTGGGGCCAACGTCCTGACTTTC. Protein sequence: CASSEKRRSGANVLTF.

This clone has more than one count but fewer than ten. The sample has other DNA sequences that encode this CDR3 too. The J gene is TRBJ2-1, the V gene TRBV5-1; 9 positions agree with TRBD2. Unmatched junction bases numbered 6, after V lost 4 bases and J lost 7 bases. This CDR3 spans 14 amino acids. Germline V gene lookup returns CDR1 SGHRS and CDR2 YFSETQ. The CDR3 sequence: CASSGGLARNEQFF. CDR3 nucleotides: TGCGCCAGCAGCGGCGGACTAGCGCGGAATGAGCAGTTCTTC.

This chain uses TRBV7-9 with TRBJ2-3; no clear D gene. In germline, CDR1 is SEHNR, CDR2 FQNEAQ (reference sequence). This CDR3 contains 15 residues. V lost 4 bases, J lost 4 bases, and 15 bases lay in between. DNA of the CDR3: TGTGCCAGCAGCTCAGACGCTAGTCGTCCAGATACGCAGTATTTT. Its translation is CASSSDASRPDTQYF.

In DNA, the CDR3 is TGTGCCAGCATGAACACGGGGGGCGGGGAGACCCAGTACTTC. This translates into CASMNTGGGETQYF. The chain joins TRBV5-5 to TRBJ2-5; weak D call: TRBD2 (7 bases). The CDR3 spans 14 residues. From germline, CDR1 is SGHKS and CDR2 YYEKEE (reference sequence). Trimming cost V 6 bases and J 5 bases, with 17 bases left between them. Filled out from reference TRBV5-5 and TRBJ2-5, the complete variable domain reads DAGVTQSPTHLIKTRGQQVTLRCSPISGHKSVSWYQQVLGQGPQFIFQYYEKEERGRGNFPDRFSARQFPNYSSELNVNALLLGDSALYLCASMNTGGGETQYFGPGTRLLVL.

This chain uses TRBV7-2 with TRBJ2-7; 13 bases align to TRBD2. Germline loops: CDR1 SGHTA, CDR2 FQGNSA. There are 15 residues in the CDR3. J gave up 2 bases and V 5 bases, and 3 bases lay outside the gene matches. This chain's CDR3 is CASSQTSGGTYEQYF. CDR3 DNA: TGTGCCAGCAGCCAGACTAGCGGGGGGACCTACGAGCAGTACTTC. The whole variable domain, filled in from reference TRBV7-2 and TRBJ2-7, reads GAGVSQSPSNKVTEKGKDVELRCDPISGHTALYWYRQSLGQGLEFLIYFQGNSAPDKSGLPSDRFSAERTGGSVSTLTIQRTQQEDSAVYLCASSQTSGGTYEQYFGPGTRLTVT.

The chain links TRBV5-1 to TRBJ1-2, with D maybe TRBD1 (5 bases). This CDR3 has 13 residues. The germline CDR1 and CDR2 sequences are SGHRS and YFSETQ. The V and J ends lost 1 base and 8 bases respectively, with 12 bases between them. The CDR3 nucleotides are TGCGCCAGCAGCTTGTGGGGGACCGGAGGCTACACCTTC. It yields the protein CASSLWGTGGYTF.

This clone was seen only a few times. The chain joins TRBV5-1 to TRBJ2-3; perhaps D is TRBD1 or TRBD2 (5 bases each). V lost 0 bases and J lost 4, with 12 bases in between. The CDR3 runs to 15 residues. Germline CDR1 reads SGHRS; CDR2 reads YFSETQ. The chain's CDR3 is CASSLAGTGPDTQYF. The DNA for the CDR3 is TGCGCCAGCAGCTTGGCCGGGACCGGGCCAGATACGCAGTATTTT.

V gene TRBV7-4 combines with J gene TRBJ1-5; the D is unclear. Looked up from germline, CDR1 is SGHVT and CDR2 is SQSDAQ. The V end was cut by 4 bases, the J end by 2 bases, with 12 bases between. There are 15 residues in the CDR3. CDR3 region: CASSYDTLGNQPQHF. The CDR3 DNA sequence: TGTGCCAGCAGCTACGACACTCTCGGCAATCAGCCCCAGCATTTT. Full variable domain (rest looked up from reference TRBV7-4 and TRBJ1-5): GAGVSQSPRYKVAKRGRDVALRCDSISGHVTLYWYRQTLGQGSEVLTYSQSDAQRDKSGRPSGRFSAERPERSVSTLKIQRTEQGDSAVYLCASSYDTLGNQPQHFGDGTRLSIL.

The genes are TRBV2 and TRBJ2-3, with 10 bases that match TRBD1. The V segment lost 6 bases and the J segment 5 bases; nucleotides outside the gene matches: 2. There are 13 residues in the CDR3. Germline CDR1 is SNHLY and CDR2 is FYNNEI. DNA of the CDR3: TGTGCCAGCAGGGGGGACAGGGGAGATACGCAGTATTTT. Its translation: CASRGDRGDTQYF. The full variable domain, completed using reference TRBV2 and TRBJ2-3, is EPEVTQTPSHQVTQMGQEVILRCVPISNHLYFYWYRQILGQKVEFLVSFYNNEISEKSEIFDDQFSVERPDGSNFTLKIRSTKLEDSAMYFCASRGDRGDTQYFGPGTRLTVL.

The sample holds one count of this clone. This CDR3 is CASSGQGFYGYTF. The CDR3, as DNA: TGTGCCAGCAGTGGACAGGGGTTCTATGGCTACACCTTC. V is TRBV6-1 and J is TRBJ1-2; TRBD1 agrees at 8 bases. The V gene's germline CDR1 is MNHNS and CDR2 SASEGT. This CDR3 comprises 13 residues. V shed 4 bases and J 4 bases; nucleotides not matched to a gene: 2.

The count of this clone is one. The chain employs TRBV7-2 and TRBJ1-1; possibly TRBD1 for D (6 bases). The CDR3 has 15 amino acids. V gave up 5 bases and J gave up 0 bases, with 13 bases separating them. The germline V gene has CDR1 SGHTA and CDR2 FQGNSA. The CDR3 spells CASSTGQSMNTEAFF. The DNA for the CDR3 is TGTGCCAGCAGCACCGGACAGTCCATGAACACTGAAGCTTTCTTT.

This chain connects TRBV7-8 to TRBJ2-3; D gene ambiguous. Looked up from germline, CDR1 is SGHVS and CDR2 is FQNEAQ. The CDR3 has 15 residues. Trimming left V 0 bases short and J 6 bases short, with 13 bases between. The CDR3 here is CASSLALDLGDTQYF. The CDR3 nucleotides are TGTGCCAGCAGCTTAGCGCTCGACTTGGGGGATACGCAGTATTTT.

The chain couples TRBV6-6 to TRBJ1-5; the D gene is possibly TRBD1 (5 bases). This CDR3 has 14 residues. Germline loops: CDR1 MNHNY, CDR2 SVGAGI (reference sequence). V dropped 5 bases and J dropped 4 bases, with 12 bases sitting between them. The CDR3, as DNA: TGTGCCAGCAGTGTTGACAGCCGTAATCAGCCCCAGCATTTT. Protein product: CASSVDSRNQPQHF.

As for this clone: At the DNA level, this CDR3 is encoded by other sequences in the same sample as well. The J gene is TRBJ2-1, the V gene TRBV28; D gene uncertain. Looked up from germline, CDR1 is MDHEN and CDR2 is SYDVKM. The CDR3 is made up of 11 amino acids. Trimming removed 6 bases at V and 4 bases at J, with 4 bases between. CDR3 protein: CASSRYNEQFF. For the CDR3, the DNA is TGTGCCAGCAGCCGATACAATGAGCAGTTCTTC.

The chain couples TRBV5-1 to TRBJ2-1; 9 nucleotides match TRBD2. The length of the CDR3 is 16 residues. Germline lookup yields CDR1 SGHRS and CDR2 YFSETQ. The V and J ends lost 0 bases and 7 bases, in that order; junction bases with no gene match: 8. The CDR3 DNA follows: TGCGCCAGCAGCTTGGTCGGACTAGCGATCGGGAATGAGCAGTTCTTC. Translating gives CASSLVGLAIGNEQFF. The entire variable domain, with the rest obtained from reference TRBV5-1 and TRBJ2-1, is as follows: KAGVTQTPRYLIKTRGQQVTLSCSPISGHRSVSWYQQTPGQGLQFLFEYFSETQRNKGNFPGRFSGRQFSNSRSEMNVSTLELGDSALYLCASSLVGLAIGNEQFFGPGTRLTVL.